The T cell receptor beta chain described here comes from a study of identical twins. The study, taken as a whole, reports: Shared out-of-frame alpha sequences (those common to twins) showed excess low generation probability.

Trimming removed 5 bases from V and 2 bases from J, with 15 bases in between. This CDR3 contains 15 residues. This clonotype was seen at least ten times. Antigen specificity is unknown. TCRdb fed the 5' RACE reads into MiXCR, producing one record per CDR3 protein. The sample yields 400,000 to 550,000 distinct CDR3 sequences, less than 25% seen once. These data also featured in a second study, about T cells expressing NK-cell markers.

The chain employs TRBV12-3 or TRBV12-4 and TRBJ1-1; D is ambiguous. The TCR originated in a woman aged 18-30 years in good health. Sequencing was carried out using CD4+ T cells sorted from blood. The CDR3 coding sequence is TGTGCCAGCAGTCCTAGCGGTACCTTAAACACTGAAGCTTTCTTT. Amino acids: CASSPSGTLNTEAFF.